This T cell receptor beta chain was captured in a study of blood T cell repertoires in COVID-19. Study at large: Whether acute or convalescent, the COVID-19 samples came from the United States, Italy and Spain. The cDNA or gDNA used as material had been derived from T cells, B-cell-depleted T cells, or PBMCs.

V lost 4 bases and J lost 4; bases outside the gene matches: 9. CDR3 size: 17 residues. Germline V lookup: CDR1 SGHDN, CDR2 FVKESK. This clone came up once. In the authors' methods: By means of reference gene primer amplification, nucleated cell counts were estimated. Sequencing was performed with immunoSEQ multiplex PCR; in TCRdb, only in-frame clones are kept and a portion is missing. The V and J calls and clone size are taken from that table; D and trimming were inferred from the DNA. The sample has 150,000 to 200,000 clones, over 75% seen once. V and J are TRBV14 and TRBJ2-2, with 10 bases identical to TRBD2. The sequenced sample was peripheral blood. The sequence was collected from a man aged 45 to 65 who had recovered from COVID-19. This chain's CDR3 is CASSPPSGRSSTGELFF. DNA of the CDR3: TGTGCCAGCAGCCCACCTAGCGGGAGATCGAGCACCGGGGAGCTGTTTTTT.